This is a list of T cell receptor beta chains from one sample in a study of blood T cell repertoires in COVID-19. Assay: immunoSEQ multiplex PCR; the TCRdb copy retains only in-frame clones and omits some. Of some 150,000 clones listed, approximately 80% are singletons. The sequenced sample consisted of peripheral blood. All receptors come from a woman aged 40 to 50 with active or convalescent COVID-19. Each CDR3 is given with its conserved first and last residue. The order of the fields is clone size, CDR3 length, V gene, D gene, J gene, CDR3 protein, CDR3 DNA. The D gene is left open where the match is weak. Some rows have no size entry. The others give once, few or many, or a class for an expanded clone.

clone size: .; CDR3 length: 12; V gene: TRBV29-1; D gene: TRBD1; J gene: TRBJ1-3; CDR3 protein: CSVDRAGNTIYF; CDR3 DNA: TGCAGCGTCGACAGGGCCGGAAACACCATATATTTT
clone size: .; CDR3 length: 16; V gene: TRBV7-2; D gene: TRBD1; J gene: TRBJ1-2; CDR3 protein: CASSLLTGGANYGYTF; CDR3 DNA: TGTGCCAGCAGCTTATTAACAGGGGGAGCTAACTATGGCTACACCTTC
clone size: .; CDR3 length: 15; V gene: TRBV11-2; D gene: .; J gene: TRBJ1-3; CDR3 protein: CASSLALSTGNTIYF; CDR3 DNA: TGTGCCAGCAGCTTAGCGCTGAGCACTGGAAACACCATATATTTT
clone size: few; CDR3 length: 15; V gene: TRBV6-5; D gene: .; J gene: TRBJ1-3; CDR3 protein: CASSPLGGGGNTIYF; CDR3 DNA: TGTGCCAGCAGCCCCCTGGGGGGAGGTGGAAACACCATATATTTT
clone size: .; CDR3 length: 16; V gene: TRBV30; D gene: TRBD1; J gene: TRBJ1-2; CDR3 protein: CAWTQSGTGLGYGYTF; CDR3 DNA: TGTGCCTGGACTCAATCCGGGACAGGGTTAGGCTATGGCTACACCTTC
clone size: .; CDR3 length: 15; V gene: TRBV5-1; D gene: TRBD2; J gene: TRBJ2-1; CDR3 protein: CASSLASGGYNEQFF; CDR3 DNA: TGCGCCAGCAGCTTGGCTAGCGGGGGCTACAATGAGCAGTTCTTC
clone size: .; CDR3 length: 15; V gene: TRBV7-2; D gene: TRBD1; J gene: TRBJ2-2; CDR3 protein: CASSPGQPGTGELFF; CDR3 DNA: TGTGCCAGCAGCCCGGGACAGCCAGGCACCGGGGAGCTGTTTTTT
clone size: .; CDR3 length: 17; V gene: TRBV4-2; D gene: TRBD2; J gene: TRBJ2-5; CDR3 protein: CASSQDGGLSGQETQYF; CDR3 DNA: TGTGCCAGCAGCCAAGACGGGGGACTATCGGGGCAAGAGACCCAGTACTTC
clone size: few; CDR3 length: 15; V gene: TRBV19; D gene: .; J gene: TRBJ1-5; CDR3 protein: CASSPGAGILAAQHF; CDR3 DNA: TGTGCCAGTAGCCCCGGGGCGGGAATTCTAGCAGCCCAGCATTTT
clone size: .; CDR3 length: 15; V gene: TRBV18; D gene: TRBD2; J gene: TRBJ2-3; CDR3 protein: CASSPTSGGSNVQYF; CDR3 DNA: TGTGCCAGCTCACCGACTAGCGGGGGAAGTAACGTGCAGTATTTT
clone size: .; CDR3 length: 14; V gene: TRBV5-4; D gene: .; J gene: TRBJ1-5; CDR3 protein: CASSRQHSNQPQHF; CDR3 DNA: TGTGCCAGCAGCCGACAGCATAGCAATCAGCCCCAGCATTTT
clone size: once; CDR3 length: 16; V gene: TRBV5-4; D gene: .; J gene: TRBJ1-6; CDR3 protein: CASSSLRGGSNSPLHF; CDR3 DNA: TGTGCCAGCAGTTCACTGCGGGGGGGATCCAATTCACCCCTCCACTTT
clone size: .; CDR3 length: 13; V gene: TRBV5-1; D gene: .; J gene: TRBJ2-7; CDR3 protein: CASSLGQRYEQYF; CDR3 DNA: TGCGCCAGCAGCTTGGGTCAGCGCTACGAGCAGTACTTC
clone size: .; CDR3 length: 15; V gene: TRBV4-3; D gene: TRBD1; J gene: TRBJ1-1; CDR3 protein: CASSQNRGIDTEAFF; CDR3 DNA: TGCGCCAGCAGCCAGAACAGGGGAATTGACACTGAAGCTTTCTTT
clone size: .; CDR3 length: 14; V gene: TRBV10-3; D gene: .; J gene: TRBJ1-2; CDR3 protein: CAISSRGSGYGYTF; CDR3 DNA: TGTGCCATCTCCTCGAGGGGGTCCGGATATGGCTACACCTTC
clone size: .; CDR3 length: 13; V gene: TRBV28; D gene: TRBD1; J gene: TRBJ1-2; CDR3 protein: CASSVTGTFGYTF; CDR3 DNA: TGTGCCAGCAGTGTGACAGGGACATTTGGCTACACCTTC
clone size: .; CDR3 length: 16; V gene: TRBV25-1; D gene: .; J gene: TRBJ1-2; CDR3 protein: CASSALGGSKSYGYTF; CDR3 DNA: TGTGCCAGCAGTGCCCTGGGAGGGAGTAAGAGCTATGGCTACACCTTC
clone size: .; CDR3 length: 13; V gene: TRBV5-6; D gene: .; J gene: TRBJ1-2; CDR3 protein: CASSIGREYGYTF; CDR3 DNA: TGTGCCAGCAGCATTGGGCGGGAATATGGCTACACCTTC
clone size: few; CDR3 length: 14; V gene: TRBV7-9; D gene: .; J gene: TRBJ2-4; CDR3 protein: CASSPSGWGNSPYF; CDR3 DNA: TGTGCCAGCAGCCCTTCGGGGTGGGGAAACAGTCCGTACTTC
clone size: .; CDR3 length: 12; V gene: TRBV30; D gene: .; J gene: TRBJ2-7; CDR3 protein: CAWSGTVYEQYF; CDR3 DNA: TGTGCCTGGAGTGGGACTGTATACGAGCAGTACTTC
clone size: .; CDR3 length: 15; V gene: TRBV10-3; D gene: TRBD2; J gene: TRBJ2-7; CDR3 protein: CAISESSSGRGEQYF; CDR3 DNA: TGTGCCATCAGTGAGTCTTCTAGCGGGAGAGGCGAGCAGTACTTC
clone size: .; CDR3 length: 14; V gene: TRBV9; D gene: TRBD1; J gene: TRBJ2-3; CDR3 protein: CASSSGQGPRSQYF; CDR3 DNA: TGTGCCAGCAGCTCGGGACAGGGACCTCGCTCGCAGTATTTT
clone size: .; CDR3 length: 17; V gene: TRBV28; D gene: TRBD1; J gene: TRBJ1-1; CDR3 protein: CASSLRSGGILGTEAFF; CDR3 DNA: TGTGCCAGCAGTTTAAGGTCAGGGGGCATTTTAGGCACTGAAGCTTTCTTT
clone size: .; CDR3 length: 16; V gene: TRBV3-1/TRBV3-2; D gene: .; J gene: TRBJ1-1; CDR3 protein: CASSQPSGGLNTEAFF; CDR3 DNA: TGTGCCAGCAGCCAACCGTCGGGGGGGCTAAACACTGAAGCTTTCTTT
clone size: .; CDR3 length: 17; V gene: TRBV28; D gene: TRBD2; J gene: TRBJ2-1; CDR3 protein: CASSSTSGGSSYNEQFF; CDR3 DNA: TGTGCCAGCAGTTCGACTAGCGGGGGGAGCTCCTACAATGAGCAGTTCTTC
clone size: .; CDR3 length: 13; V gene: TRBV28; D gene: TRBD1; J gene: TRBJ1-2; CDR3 protein: CASSGDRVGGYTF; CDR3 DNA: TGTGCCAGCAGCGGTGACAGGGTGGGGGGCTACACCTTC
clone size: .; CDR3 length: 17; V gene: TRBV24-1; D gene: TRBD2; J gene: TRBJ2-1; CDR3 protein: CATSGKVTSGIMDEQFF; CDR3 DNA: TGTGCCACCAGTGGCAAAGTGACTAGCGGGATAATGGATGAGCAGTTCTTC
clone size: .; CDR3 length: 18; V gene: TRBV27; D gene: TRBD2; J gene: TRBJ2-2; CDR3 protein: CASSLSLLAGGNTGELFF; CDR3 DNA: TGTGCCAGCAGTTTATCCCTACTAGCGGGGGGCAACACCGGGGAGCTGTTTTTT
clone size: .; CDR3 length: 14; V gene: TRBV27; D gene: TRBD1; J gene: TRBJ1-2; CDR3 protein: CASTDRGQADGYTF; CDR3 DNA: TGTGCCAGCACCGACAGGGGGCAAGCGGATGGCTACACCTTT
clone size: .; CDR3 length: 14; V gene: TRBV5-1; D gene: TRBD1; J gene: TRBJ1-1; CDR3 protein: CASSLTGAGTEAFF; CDR3 DNA: TGCGCCAGCAGCTTGACAGGGGCGGGAACTGAAGCTTTCTTT
clone size: once; CDR3 length: 13; V gene: TRBV24-1; D gene: .; J gene: TRBJ1-1; CDR3 protein: CATGDSFNTEAFF; CDR3 DNA: TGTGCCACCGGGGACTCATTTAACACTGAAGCTTTCTTT
clone size: once; CDR3 length: 15; V gene: TRBV28; D gene: TRBD2; J gene: TRBJ2-7; CDR3 protein: CASSLAAGGSYEQYF; CDR3 DNA: TGTGCCAGCAGTTTAGCGGCGGGAGGATCCTACGAGCAGTACTTC
clone size: .; CDR3 length: 14; V gene: TRBV28; D gene: .; J gene: TRBJ1-3; CDR3 protein: CASSLSAGGNTIYF; CDR3 DNA: TGTGCCAGCAGTTTATCTGCAGGCGGAAACACCATATATTTT
clone size: .; CDR3 length: 16; V gene: TRBV19; D gene: .; J gene: TRBJ1-6; CDR3 protein: CASNDGNPVRNSPLHF; CDR3 DNA: TGTGCCAGCAACGACGGGAACCCCGTTCGGAATTCACCCCTCCACTTT
clone size: once; CDR3 length: 14; V gene: TRBV5-8; D gene: .; J gene: TRBJ1-2; CDR3 protein: CASSYLSVDYGYTF; CDR3 DNA: TGTGCCAGCAGCTACCTTTCAGTGGACTATGGCTACACCTTC
clone size: once; CDR3 length: 16; V gene: TRBV6-2/TRBV6-3; D gene: TRBD1; J gene: TRBJ1-2; CDR3 protein: CASSPEPGQGSYGYTF; CDR3 DNA: TGTGCCAGCAGTCCGGAGCCCGGACAGGGATCCTATGGCTACACCTTC
clone size: .; CDR3 length: 14; V gene: TRBV11-3; D gene: .; J gene: TRBJ2-5; CDR3 protein: CASSSHHGRETQYF; CDR3 DNA: TGTGCCAGCAGCTCGCACCATGGTAGAGAGACCCAGTACTTC
clone size: once; CDR3 length: 14; V gene: TRBV27; D gene: .; J gene: TRBJ1-1; CDR3 protein: CASSKDSVNTEAFF; CDR3 DNA: TGTGCCAGCAGTAAGGACAGTGTGAACACTGAAGCTTTCTTT
clone size: .; CDR3 length: 14; V gene: TRBV30; D gene: .; J gene: TRBJ2-2; CDR3 protein: CAWSSGANTGELFF; CDR3 DNA: TGTGCCTGGAGTAGCGGCGCGAACACCGGGGAGCTGTTTTTT
clone size: .; CDR3 length: 20; V gene: TRBV28; D gene: TRBD1; J gene: TRBJ2-7; CDR3 protein: CASSLPSTLPRQGYGVEQYF; CDR3 DNA: TGTGCCAGCAGCCTACCCTCTACGCTCCCAAGACAGGGGTATGGGGTCGAGCAGTACTTC
clone size: .; CDR3 length: 14; V gene: TRBV19; D gene: .; J gene: TRBJ1-2; CDR3 protein: CASSRFRGNYGYTF; CDR3 DNA: TGTGCCAGTAGTAGGTTTCGGGGGAACTATGGCTACACCTTC
clone size: .; CDR3 length: 15; V gene: TRBV10-3; D gene: .; J gene: TRBJ1-6; CDR3 protein: CAISSKQDPNSPLHF; CDR3 DNA: TGTGCCATCAGTTCTAAACAGGACCCAAATTCACCCCTCCACTTT